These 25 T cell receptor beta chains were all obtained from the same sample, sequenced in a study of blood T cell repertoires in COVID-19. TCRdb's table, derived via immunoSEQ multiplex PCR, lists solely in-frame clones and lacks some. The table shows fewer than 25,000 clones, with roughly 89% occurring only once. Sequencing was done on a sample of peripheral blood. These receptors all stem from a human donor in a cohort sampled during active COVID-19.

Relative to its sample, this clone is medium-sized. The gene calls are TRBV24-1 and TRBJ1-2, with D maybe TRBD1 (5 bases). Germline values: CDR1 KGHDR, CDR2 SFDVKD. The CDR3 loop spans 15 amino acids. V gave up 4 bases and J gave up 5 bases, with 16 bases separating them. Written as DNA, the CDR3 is TGTGCCACCAGTGACGCCGGCAGGGCCGTGTATGGCTACACCTTC. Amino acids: CATSDAGRAVYGYTF.

Written as DNA, the CDR3 is TGCAGTGCTAGTTCTGGGGGCGGGGGCAACACTGAAGCTTTCTTT. This sequence encodes CSASSGGGGNTEAFF. The rearrangement joins TRBV20-1 to TRBJ1-1; D is perhaps TRBD1 (6 bases). Trimming removed 3 bases at V and 2 bases at J, with 16 bases between. Germline values: CDR1 DFQATT, CDR2 SNEGSKA (reference sequence). The CDR3 runs to 15 residues.

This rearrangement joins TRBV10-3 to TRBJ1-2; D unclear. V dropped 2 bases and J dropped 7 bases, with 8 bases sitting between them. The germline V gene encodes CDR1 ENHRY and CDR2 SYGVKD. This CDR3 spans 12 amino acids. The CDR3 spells CAISETVGGYTF. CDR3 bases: TGTGCCATCAGTGAGACAGTGGGTGGCTACACCTTC.

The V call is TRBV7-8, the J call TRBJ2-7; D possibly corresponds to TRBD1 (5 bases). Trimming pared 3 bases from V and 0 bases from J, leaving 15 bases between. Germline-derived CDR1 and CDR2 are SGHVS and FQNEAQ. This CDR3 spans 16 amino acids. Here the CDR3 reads CASSFRGTSSSYEQYF. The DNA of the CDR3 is TGTGCCAGCAGCTTTAGGGGAACCTCCTCCTCCTACGAGCAGTACTTC.

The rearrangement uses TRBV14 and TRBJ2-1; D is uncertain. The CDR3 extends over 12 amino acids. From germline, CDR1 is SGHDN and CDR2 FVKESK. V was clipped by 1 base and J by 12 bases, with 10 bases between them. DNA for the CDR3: TGTGCCAGCAGCCAAGTGCGAGTAGCGCAGTTCTTC. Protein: CASSQVRVAQFF. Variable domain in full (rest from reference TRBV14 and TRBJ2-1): EAGVTQFPSHSVIEKGQTVTLRCDPISGHDNLYWYRRVMGKEIKFLLHFVKESKQDESGMPNNRFLAERTGGTYSTLKVQPAELEDSGVYFCASSQVRVAQFFGPGTRLTVL.

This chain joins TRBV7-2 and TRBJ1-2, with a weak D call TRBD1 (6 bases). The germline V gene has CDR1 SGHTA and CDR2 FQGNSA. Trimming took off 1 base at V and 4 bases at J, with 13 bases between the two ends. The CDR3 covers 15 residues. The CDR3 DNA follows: TGTGCCAGCAGCTTAGATCCTCCAGGGGCCTATGGCTACACCTTC. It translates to CASSLDPPGAYGYTF.

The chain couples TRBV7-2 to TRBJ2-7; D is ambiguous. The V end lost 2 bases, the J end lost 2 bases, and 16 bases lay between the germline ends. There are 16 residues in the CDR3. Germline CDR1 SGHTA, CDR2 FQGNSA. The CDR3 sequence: CASSLSGTRKPYEQYF. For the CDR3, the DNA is TGTGCCAGCAGCTTATCTGGCACCCGAAAACCCTACGAGCAGTACTTC.

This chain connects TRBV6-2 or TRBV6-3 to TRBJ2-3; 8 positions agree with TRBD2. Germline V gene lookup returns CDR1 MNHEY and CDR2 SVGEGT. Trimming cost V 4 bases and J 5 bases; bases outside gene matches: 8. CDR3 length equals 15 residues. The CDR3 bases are TGTGCCAGCAGTTCCGCAGGGGCGGGGGGAGATACGCAGTATTTT. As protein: CASSSAGAGGDTQYF.

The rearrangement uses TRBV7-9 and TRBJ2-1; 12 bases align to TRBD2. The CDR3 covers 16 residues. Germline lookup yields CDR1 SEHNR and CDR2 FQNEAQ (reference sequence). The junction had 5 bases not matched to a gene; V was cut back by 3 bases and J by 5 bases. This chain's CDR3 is CASSLSSGGADNEQFF. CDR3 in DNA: TGTGCCAGCAGCTTGTCTAGCGGGGGGGCGGACAATGAGCAGTTCTTC.

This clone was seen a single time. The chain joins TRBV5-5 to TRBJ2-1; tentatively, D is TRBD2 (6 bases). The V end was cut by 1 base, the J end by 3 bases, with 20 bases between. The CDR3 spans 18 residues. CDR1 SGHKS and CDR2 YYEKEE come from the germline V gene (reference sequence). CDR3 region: CASSLRPGDPKDYNEQFF. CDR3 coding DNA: TGTGCCAGCAGCTTGCGACCGGGAGACCCAAAAGACTACAATGAGCAGTTCTTC.

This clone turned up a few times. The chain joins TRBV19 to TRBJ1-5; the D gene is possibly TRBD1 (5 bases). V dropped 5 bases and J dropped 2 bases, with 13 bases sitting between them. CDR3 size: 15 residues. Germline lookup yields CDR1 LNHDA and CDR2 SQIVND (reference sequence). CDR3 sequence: CASSPSGVGNQPQHF. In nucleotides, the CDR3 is TGTGCCAGTAGTCCGTCGGGGGTCGGCAATCAGCCCCAGCATTTT. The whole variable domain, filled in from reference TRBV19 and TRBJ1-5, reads DGGITQSPKYLFRKEGQNVTLSCEQNLNHDAMYWYRQDPGQGLRLIYYSQIVNDFQKGDIAEGYSVSREKKESFPLTVTSAQKNPTAFYLCASSPSGVGNQPQHFGDGTRLSIL.

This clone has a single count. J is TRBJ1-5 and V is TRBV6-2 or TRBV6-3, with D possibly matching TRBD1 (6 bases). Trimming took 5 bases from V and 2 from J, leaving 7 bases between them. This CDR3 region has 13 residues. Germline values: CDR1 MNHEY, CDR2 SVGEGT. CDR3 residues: CASSRTGNQPQHF. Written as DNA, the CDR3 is TGTGCCAGCAGTCGGACAGGCAATCAGCCCCAGCATTTT.

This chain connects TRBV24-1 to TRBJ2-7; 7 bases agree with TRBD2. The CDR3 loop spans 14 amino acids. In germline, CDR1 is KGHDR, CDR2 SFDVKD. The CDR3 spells CAISGRVDGYEQYV. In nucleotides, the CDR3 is TGTGCCATCAGTGGGAGGGTGGATGGATACGAGCAGTACGTC.

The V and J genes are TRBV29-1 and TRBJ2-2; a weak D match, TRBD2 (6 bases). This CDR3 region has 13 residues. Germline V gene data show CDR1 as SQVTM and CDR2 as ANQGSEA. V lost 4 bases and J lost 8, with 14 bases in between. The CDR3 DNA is TGCAGCGTTGCTTCTAGCGTTCGGGGGGAGCTGTTTTTT. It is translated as CSVASSVRGELFF.

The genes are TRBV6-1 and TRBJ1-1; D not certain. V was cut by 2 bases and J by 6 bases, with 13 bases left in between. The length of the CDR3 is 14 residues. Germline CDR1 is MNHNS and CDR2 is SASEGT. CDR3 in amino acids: CASSESARSSEAFF. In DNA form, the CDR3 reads TGTGCCAGCAGTGAATCGGCCAGGTCGTCTGAAGCTTTCTTT.

CDR3: CASRLHPLAGGTYEQYV. The CDR3 DNA reads TGCGCCAGCAGGTTACACCCACTAGCGGGAGGCACCTACGAGCAGTACGTC. The chain is built from TRBV5-1 and TRBJ2-7, with 12 bases lining up with TRBD2. CDR1 and CDR2 (germline): SGHRS, YFSETQ. The length of the CDR3 is 17 residues. The ends lost 5 bases at V and 2 bases at J; junction bases unmatched: 11.

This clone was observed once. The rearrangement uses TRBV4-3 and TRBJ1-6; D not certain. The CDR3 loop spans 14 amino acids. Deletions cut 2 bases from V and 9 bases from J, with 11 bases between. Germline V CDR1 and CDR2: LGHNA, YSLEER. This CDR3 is CASSQFPTGSPLHF. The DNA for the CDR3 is TGCGCCAGCAGCCAATTTCCGACTGGTTCACCCCTCCACTTT.

CDR3 DNA sequence: TGTGCCAGCAGTCCTACAGGCCATAGCAATCAGCCCCAGCATTTT. Its translation: CASSPTGHSNQPQHF. The chain has TRBV2 and TRBJ1-5, with D possibly matching TRBD1 (5 bases). Trimming took 5 bases from V and 0 from J, leaving 11 bases between them. From germline, CDR1 is SNHLY and CDR2 FYNNEI. CDR3 length: 15 amino acids. The variable domain in full, with the rest retrieved from reference TRBV2 and TRBJ1-5, is EPEVTQTPSHQVTQMGQEVILRCVPISNHLYFYWYRQILGQKVEFLVSFYNNEISEKSEIFDDQFSVERPDGSNFTLKIRSTKLEDSAMYFCASSPTGHSNQPQHFGDGTRLSIL.

The CDR3 DNA reads TGTGCCAGCAGCTTGGGAGGGACTAGTCGGGGCACCGGGGAGCTGTTTTTT. Protein sequence: CASSLGGTSRGTGELFF. The V and J genes are TRBV5-6 and TRBJ2-2, with 8 positions matching TRBD2. This CDR3 has 17 amino acids. After removal of 0 bases from V and 4 bases from J, the junction contained 8 bases not matched to a gene. CDR1 is SGHDT, CDR2 YYEEEE, per germline.

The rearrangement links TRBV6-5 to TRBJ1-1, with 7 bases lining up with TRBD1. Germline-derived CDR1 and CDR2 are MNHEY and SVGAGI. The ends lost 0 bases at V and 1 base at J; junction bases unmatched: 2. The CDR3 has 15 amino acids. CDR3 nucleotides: TGTGCCAGCAGTTACTCACAGGGGAAGAACACTGAAGCTTTCTTT. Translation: CASSYSQGKNTEAFF.

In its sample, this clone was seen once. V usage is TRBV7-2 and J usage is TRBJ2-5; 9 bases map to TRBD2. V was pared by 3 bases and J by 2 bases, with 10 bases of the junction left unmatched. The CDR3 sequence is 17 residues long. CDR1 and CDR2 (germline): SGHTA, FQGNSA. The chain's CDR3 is CASSLAGGMYSQETQYF. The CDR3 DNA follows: TGTGCCAGCAGCTTGGCGGGAGGGATGTATTCGCAAGAGACCCAGTACTTC. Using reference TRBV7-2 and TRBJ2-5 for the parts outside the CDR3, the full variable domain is GAGVSQSPSNKVTEKGKDVELRCDPISGHTALYWYRQSLGQGLEFLIYFQGNSAPDKSGLPSDRFSAERTGGSVSTLTIQRTQQEDSAVYLCASSLAGGMYSQETQYFGPGTRLLVL.

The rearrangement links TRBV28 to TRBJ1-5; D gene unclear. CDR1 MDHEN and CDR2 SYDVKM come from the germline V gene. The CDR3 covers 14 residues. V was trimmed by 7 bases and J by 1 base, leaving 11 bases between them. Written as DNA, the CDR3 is TGTGCCAGCACCCAGTACCAGAGCAATCAGCCCCAGCATTTT. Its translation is CASTQYQSNQPQHF. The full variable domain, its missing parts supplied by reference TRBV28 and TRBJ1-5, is DVKVTQSSRYLVKRTGEKVFLECVQDMDHENMFWYRQDPGLGLRLIYFSYDVKMKEKGDIPEGYSVSREKKERFSLILESASTNQTSMYLCASTQYQSNQPQHFGDGTRLSIL.

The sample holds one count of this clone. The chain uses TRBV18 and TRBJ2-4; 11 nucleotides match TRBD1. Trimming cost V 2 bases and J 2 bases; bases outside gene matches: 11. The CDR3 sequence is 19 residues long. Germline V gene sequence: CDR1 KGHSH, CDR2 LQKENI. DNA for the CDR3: TGTGCCAGCTCACCAGGGGACAGGGGGTTCGCCGGATCCAAAAACATTCAGTACTTC. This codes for CASSPGDRGFAGSKNIQYF.

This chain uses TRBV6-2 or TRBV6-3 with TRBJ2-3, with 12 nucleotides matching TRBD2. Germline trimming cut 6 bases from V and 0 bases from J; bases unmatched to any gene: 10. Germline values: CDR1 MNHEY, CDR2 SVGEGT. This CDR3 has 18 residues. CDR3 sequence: CASRPAGLAGSSTDTQYF. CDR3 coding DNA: TGTGCCAGCAGGCCTGCGGGACTAGCGGGCTCTAGCACAGATACGCAGTATTTT.

The CDR3 DNA follows: TGTGCCACCAGTGATTTGCGGGACAGGAACGTATCGAGCTCCTACGAGCAGTACGTC. This gives the protein CATSDLRDRNVSSSYEQYV. The chain has TRBV24-1 and TRBJ2-7; 8 bases match TRBD1. The CDR3 loop spans 19 amino acids. Trimming at V came to 0 bases and at J to 0 bases, leaving 12 bases not matched to a gene. Germline assignment: CDR1 KGHDR and CDR2 SFDVKD.